This T cell receptor (beta chain) was captured in a study of T cell responses to AZD1222 COVID-19 vaccine. Method: immunoSEQ multiplex PCR; TCRdb's copy keeps in-frame clones and lacks some. The table has approximately 100,000 clones, 92% seen once. V lost 3 bases, J lost 2 bases, and 5 bases stayed unmatched. The CDR3 runs to 16 residues. The germline gives CDR1 SGHNT, CDR2 YENEEA. V is TRBV11-3 and J is TRBJ2-1; 9 nucleotides agree with TRBD2. The sample here was peripheral blood, taken on day 0 of AZD1222 vaccination. The clonotype originates from an adult in good health. As DNA, the CDR3 is TGTGCCAGCAGCTTTAGTGCTAGCGGGGCCTACAATGAGCAGTTCTTC. Translating gives CASSFSASGAYNEQFF.